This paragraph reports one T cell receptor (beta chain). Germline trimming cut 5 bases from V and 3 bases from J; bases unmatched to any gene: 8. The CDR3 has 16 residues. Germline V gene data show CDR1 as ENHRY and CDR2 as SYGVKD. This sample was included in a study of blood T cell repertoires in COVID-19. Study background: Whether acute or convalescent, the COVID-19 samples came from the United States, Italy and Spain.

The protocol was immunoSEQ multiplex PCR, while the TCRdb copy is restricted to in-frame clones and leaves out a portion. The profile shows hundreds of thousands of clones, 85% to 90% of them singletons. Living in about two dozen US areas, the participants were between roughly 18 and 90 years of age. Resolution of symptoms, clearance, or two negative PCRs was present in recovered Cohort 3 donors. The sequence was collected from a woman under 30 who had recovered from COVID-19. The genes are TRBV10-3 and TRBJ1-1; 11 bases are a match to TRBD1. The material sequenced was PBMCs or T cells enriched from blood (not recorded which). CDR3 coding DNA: TGTGCCATCAGTAGCCGGGACAGGGGGTCGTACACTGAAGCTTTCTTT. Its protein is CAISSRDRGSYTEAFF.